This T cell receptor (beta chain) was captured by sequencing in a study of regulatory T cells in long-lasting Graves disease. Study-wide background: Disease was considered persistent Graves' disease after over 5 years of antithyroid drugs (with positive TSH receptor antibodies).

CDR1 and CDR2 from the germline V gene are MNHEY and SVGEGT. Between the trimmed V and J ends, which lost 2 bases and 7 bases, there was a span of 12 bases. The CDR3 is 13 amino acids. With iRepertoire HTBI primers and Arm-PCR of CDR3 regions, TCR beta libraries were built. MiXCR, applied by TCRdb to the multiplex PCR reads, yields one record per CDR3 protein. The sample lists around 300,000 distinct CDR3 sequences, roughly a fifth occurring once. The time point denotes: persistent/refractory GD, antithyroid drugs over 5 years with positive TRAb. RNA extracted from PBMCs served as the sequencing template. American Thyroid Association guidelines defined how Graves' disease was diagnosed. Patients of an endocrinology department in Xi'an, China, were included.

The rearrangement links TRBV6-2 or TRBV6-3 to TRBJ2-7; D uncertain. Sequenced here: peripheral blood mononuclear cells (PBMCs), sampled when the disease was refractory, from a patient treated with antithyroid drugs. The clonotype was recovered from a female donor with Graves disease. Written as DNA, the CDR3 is TGTGCCAGCAGTTACCCGACTTCTGGGGAGCAGTACTTC. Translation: CASSYPTSGEQYF.